The TCR beta chain under discussion was sequenced for a study of human T cells and chemical hapten exposure. The ends were cut back, 3 bases at V and 4 bases at J, with 10 bases in the middle. Germline CDR1 KGHSY, CDR2 FQNENV. This CDR3 contains 14 residues. Time point in this sample: pre-sensitization, week 0. Sample treatment: therapeutic diphenylcyclopropenone sensitization with weekly scalp DPC. This clonotype has more than one count but fewer than ten. TCRdb independently ran MiXCR on the RACE reads; one entry per CDR3 protein. The sample shows more than 250,000 distinct CDR3 sequences, 7.7% of them seen only once.

This clonotype was obtained from a young man with alopecia areata. Some clones in this sample may be carry-over from other donors' samples. The sample was whole blood, taken in connection with sensitization to the hapten diphenylcyclopropenone (DPC). The J gene is TRBJ1-5, the V gene TRBV16, with no clear D. CDR3 region: CASSQAGPNQPQHF. The CDR3 nucleotides are TGTGCCAGCAGCCAGGCCGGGCCGAATCAGCCCCAGCATTTT.